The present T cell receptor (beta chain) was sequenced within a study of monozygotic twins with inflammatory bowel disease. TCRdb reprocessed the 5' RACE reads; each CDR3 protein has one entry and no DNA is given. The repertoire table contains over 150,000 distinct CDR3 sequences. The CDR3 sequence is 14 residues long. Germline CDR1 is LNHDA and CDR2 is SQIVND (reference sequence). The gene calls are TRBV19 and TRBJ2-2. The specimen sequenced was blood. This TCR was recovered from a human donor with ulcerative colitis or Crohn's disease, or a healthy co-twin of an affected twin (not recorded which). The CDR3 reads CASSIDQGTGELFF.